Listed below are T cell receptor beta chains from one sample, sequenced in a study of CXCR3-negative and CXCR3-positive naive CD8 T cells. TCRdb derives one entry per CDR3 protein from the 5' RACE reads, leaving out DNA. In all, the sample yields around 96,000 distinct CDR3 sequences. Sequencing input: naive CXCR3- CD8+ T cells from blood. The receptors were sampled from a human donor in good health. Some clones in this sample may be carry-over from other donors' samples. CDR3s include the opening cysteine and the closing phenylalanine or tryptophan.

TRBV12-3/TRBV12-4	TRBJ2-7	CASSLAGMAASYEQYF
TRBV9	TRBJ1-2	CASSEVSSNYGYTF
TRBV29-1	TRBJ2-3	CSAVDQNVGADTQYF
TRBV9	TRBJ2-1	CASSPQTGTHNEQFF
TRBV28	TRBJ2-1	CASSSHGTEQFF
TRBV28	TRBJ2-1	CASSLGPGPNEQFF
TRBV6-5	TRBJ2-2	CASTPSGGAPGELFF
TRBV6-5	TRBJ2-1	CASSWGGEQFF
TRBV6-5	TRBJ2-1	CASRVSYNEQFF
TRBV4-3	TRBJ2-7	CASSQTGTASYEQYF
TRBV7-3	TRBJ2-6	CASSPDLSGANVLTF
TRBV5-1	TRBJ2-7	CASSLVLSNPFEQYF
TRBV9	TRBJ2-5	CASSVVDSGGAQTQYF
TRBV4-1	TRBJ1-4	CASSQDKGTGGEKLFF
TRBV21-1	TRBJ1-1	CASARAGRDITEAFF
TRBV25-1	TRBJ1-1	CASSDTQGLNTEAFF
TRBV28	TRBJ2-7	CASSYYPRGGEQYF